The 26 T cell receptor beta chains given below trace back to one sample, sequenced in a study of blood T cell repertoires in COVID-19. The assay was immunoSEQ multiplex PCR, and TCRdb's table has in-frame clones only and misses some. Found here are 150,000 to 200,000 clones, about 83% of them singletons; the top ten hold around 4.6%. The specimen sequenced was peripheral blood. These TCRs come from a human donor in a cohort sampled during active COVID-19.

The J gene is TRBJ2-2, the V gene TRBV7-6, with D possibly matching TRBD1 (6 bases). V gave up 5 bases and J gave up 2 bases, with 15 bases separating them. This CDR3 is 16 amino acids long. Looked up from germline, CDR1 is SGHVS and CDR2 is FNYEAQ. CDR3 sequence (DNA): TGTGCCAGCAGCCTAATTCGGACAGAAAACACCGGGGAGCTGTTTTTT. Translating it yields CASSLIRTENTGELFF.

This clone was counted a few times. The V call is TRBV5-1, the J call TRBJ2-7; 13 positions match TRBD2. The junction had 12 bases not matched to a gene; V was cut back by 4 bases and J by 5 bases. Germline V gives CDR1 SGHRS, CDR2 YFSETQ. The CDR3 loop spans 17 amino acids. The CDR3 is CASSKGLAGAMGNEQYF. The DNA of the CDR3 is TGCGCCAGCAGCAAAGGACTAGCGGGAGCCATGGGGAACGAGCAGTACTTC.

The CDR3 loop is CVRSLVFLVFWGPNTEAFF. The CDR3 bases are TGTGTCAGAAGCTTAGTATTTTTGGTGTTTTGGGGGCCCAACACTGAAGCTTTCTTT. The chain links TRBV7-5 to TRBJ1-1; the D segment call TRBD1 is taken from the table without a DNA check. TRBV7-5 is described as a pseudogene. CDR3 length: 19 amino acids.

The V and J genes are TRBV6-5 and TRBJ2-7, with a weak D call TRBD1 (6 bases). V lost 5 bases and J 5 bases, leaving 16 bases between the germline ends. The germline CDR1 and CDR2 sequences are MNHEY and SVGAGI. CDR3 length: 14 residues. Here the CDR3 reads CASSPTGFVNEQYF. CDR3 DNA: TGTGCCAGCAGTCCTACAGGGTTCGTCAACGAGCAGTACTTC.

J is TRBJ2-7 and V is TRBV3-1 (or the pseudogene TRBV3-2); 8 bases are a match to TRBD1. The CDR3 is 17 residues long. Germline CDR1 and CDR2: LGHDT and YNNKEL (reference sequence). Trimming removed 0 bases from V and 5 bases from J; junction bases left unmatched: 12. The CDR3 spells CASSQDLGTGQADEQYF. The CDR3 coding sequence is TGTGCCAGCAGCCAAGATCTGGGGACGGGACAGGCAGACGAGCAGTACTTC.

This clone has a single count. This chain uses TRBV18 with TRBJ1-4; TRBD1 aligns across 8 bases. The CDR3 length is 15 residues. Germline values: CDR1 KGHSH, CDR2 LQKENI. Trimming took 8 bases from V and 1 from J; bases not matched to a gene: 6. CDR3 protein: CASRKTGVTNEKLFF. The DNA of the CDR3 is TGTGCCAGCCGTAAGACAGGGGTAACTAATGAAAAACTGTTTTTT. Combining the CDR3 with reference TRBV18 and TRBJ1-4 gives the whole variable domain NAGVMQNPRHLVRRRGQEARLRCSPMKGHSHVYWYRQLPEEGLKFMVYLQKENIIDESGMPKERFSAEFPKEGPSILRIQQVVRGDSAAYFCASRKTGVTNEKLFFGSGTQLSVL.

This chain connects TRBV7-9 to TRBJ2-1; 8 bases align to TRBD1. Germline V gene sequence: CDR1 SEHNR, CDR2 FQNEAQ (reference sequence). Trimming removed 5 bases from V and 0 bases from J; junction bases left unmatched: 6. The CDR3 covers 16 residues. The CDR3 sequence: CASSTGGHYSYNEQFF. The CDR3 bases are TGTGCCAGCAGCACAGGGGGGCATTACTCCTACAATGAGCAGTTCTTC.

This clone occurred once. J is TRBJ1-5 and V is TRBV30; 8 positions match TRBD1. The CDR3 is 13 residues long. The V gene end was trimmed by 6 bases and the J gene end by 4 bases; junction bases not matched to a gene: 5. The germline V gene has CDR1 GTSNPN and CDR2 SVGIG (reference sequence). CDR3 DNA sequence: TGTGCCTGCCAGGGGGCTTGGAATCAGCCCCAGCATTTT. Translated: CACQGAWNQPQHF.

The chain has TRBV11-1 and TRBJ2-2; 8 bases match TRBD1. V lost 5 bases to trimming and J lost 5 bases; unmatched junction nucleotides: 10. The CDR3 consists of 16 residues. Germline CDR1 and CDR2: SGHAT and FQDESV (reference sequence). The CDR3 region is CASSSRQGLATGELFF. The CDR3 bases are TGTGCCAGCAGCAGCCGACAGGGGCTGGCGACCGGGGAGCTGTTTTTT.

This clone was detected once. In nucleotides, the CDR3 is TGTGCCAGCGGCCCCGTGACTAGCGGGAACTCCTACGAGCAGTACTTC. This sequence encodes CASGPVTSGNSYEQYF. The chain uses TRBV28 and TRBJ2-7; 11 positions match TRBD2. With V trimmed by 8 bases and J by 0 bases, 9 bases remained unmatched. Germline V gives CDR1 MDHEN, CDR2 SYDVKM. This CDR3 contains 16 residues.

This clone has only one observation. The chain carries TRBV5-1 and TRBJ1-2; maybe TRBD1 (5 bases). Trimming stripped 3 bases from V and 7 bases from J, with 16 bases between. The CDR3 is made up of 14 amino acids. Germline V gene sequence: CDR1 SGHRS, CDR2 YFSETQ. Here the CDR3 reads CASSSGDGLTGYTF. As DNA, the CDR3 is TGCGCCAGCAGCTCGGGGGACGGGCTCACTGGCTACACCTTC.

V usage is TRBV9 and J usage is TRBJ2-7; tentatively, D is TRBD2 (6 bases). V was clipped by 0 bases and J by 2 bases, with 18 bases between them. Germline CDR1 reads SGDLS; CDR2 reads YYNGEE. CDR3 length: 17 amino acids. CDR3 sequence reads: CASSVGGGAGPPYEQYF. The CDR3 DNA is TGTGCCAGCAGCGTAGGAGGAGGGGCAGGGCCCCCCTACGAGCAGTACTTC.

This chain uses TRBV3-1 (or the pseudogene TRBV3-2) with TRBJ1-3; the match to TRBD1 covers 9 bases. The CDR3 contains 17 residues. CDR1 is LGHDT and CDR2 is YNNKEL in the germline V gene (reference sequence). With 1 base clipped from V and 3 bases from J, the junction kept 7 bases outside the gene matches. The CDR3 sequence: CASSQGPGTGFGNTIYF. Written as DNA, the CDR3 is TGTGCCAGCAGCCAAGGCCCTGGGACAGGGTTTGGAAACACCATATATTTT.

This chain connects TRBV30 to TRBJ2-5; 7 nucleotides agree with TRBD2. Germline V lookup: CDR1 GTSNPN, CDR2 SVGIG (reference sequence). Unmatched junction bases numbered 5, after V lost 5 bases and J lost 2 bases. The CDR3 loop spans 13 amino acids. The DNA for the CDR3 is TGTGCCTGGGGGGCCGGGGGGCAAGAGACCCAGTACTTC. Translating it yields CAWGAGGQETQYF.

This rearrangement joins TRBV7-8 to TRBJ2-2; 13 bases match TRBD2. Germline V CDR1 and CDR2: SGHVS, FQNEAQ. J gave up 6 bases and V 5 bases, and 9 bases lay outside the gene matches. The CDR3 loop spans 17 amino acids. CDR3 protein: CASSPTGLAGAAGELFF. In DNA, the CDR3 is TGTGCCAGCAGCCCAACCGGACTAGCGGGGGCGGCCGGGGAGCTGTTTTTT.

The chain employs TRBV15 and TRBJ2-7, with a tentative D call TRBD2 (5 bases). The CDR3 covers 14 residues. V gave up 8 bases and J gave up 9 bases, with 23 bases separating them. From germline, CDR1 is LNHNV and CDR2 YYDKDF (reference sequence). CDR3 sequence: CATRPGSGTGGQYF. CDR3 bases: TGTGCCACCCGCCCGGGGAGCGGAACCGGCGGGCAGTACTTC.

This clone came up once. V is TRBV27 and J is TRBJ2-1, with TRBD2 as a possible D gene (5 bases). Looked up from germline, CDR1 is MNHEY and CDR2 is SMNVEV (reference sequence). Trimming shortened V by 3 bases and J by 7 bases, and 13 bases separated the two germline ends. CDR3 length: 14 residues. The CDR3 loop reads CASSLAPRRNEQFF. The CDR3 DNA is TGTGCCAGCAGTTTGGCGCCGCGGAGGAATGAGCAGTTCTTC.

The chain employs TRBV19 and TRBJ1-1, with D unclear. Trimming left V 0 bases short and J 2 bases short, with 4 bases between. The CDR3 contains 13 residues. Germline CDR1 is LNHDA and CDR2 is SQIVND (reference sequence). CDR3: CASSIELNTEAFF. CDR3 sequence (DNA): TGTGCCAGTAGTATAGAACTTAACACTGAAGCTTTCTTT.

This chain connects TRBV27 to TRBJ1-2; TRBD1 agrees at 7 bases. CDR3 length: 15 amino acids. The V and J ends lost 5 bases and 7 bases, in that order; junction bases with no gene match: 13. CDR1 MNHEY and CDR2 SMNVEV come from the germline V gene (reference sequence). CDR3 DNA sequence: TGTGCCAGCAGTCCGGACTGGAAGGGGGCTTTTGGCTACACCTTC. Translating gives CASSPDWKGAFGYTF.

This chain connects TRBV28 to TRBJ1-2; tentatively, D is TRBD1 (5 bases). CDR1 is MDHEN, CDR2 SYDVKM, per germline. This CDR3 spans 11 amino acids. The ends were cut back, 8 bases at V and 6 bases at J, with 10 bases in the middle. This chain's CDR3 is CASDQGNGYTF. CDR3 in DNA: TGTGCCAGCGACCAGGGAAATGGCTACACCTTC.

The chain employs TRBV5-4 and TRBJ2-2; TRBD2 matches 7 bases. The CDR3 extends over 14 amino acids. J was trimmed by 5 bases and V by 4 bases; bases with no gene match: 5. Looked up from germline, CDR1 is SGHNT and CDR2 is YYREEE (reference sequence). The CDR3 is CASSPGGLTGELFF. CDR3 nucleotides: TGTGCCAGCAGCCCGGGGGGACTTACCGGGGAGCTGTTTTTT.

V usage is TRBV27 and J usage is TRBJ1-3; D may be TRBD1 (6 bases). Between the trimmed V and J ends, which lost 6 bases and 0 bases, there was a span of 12 bases. The CDR3 covers 15 residues. Germline CDR1 MNHEY, CDR2 SMNVEV (reference sequence). The CDR3 reads CASRPQGYSGNTIYF. For the CDR3, the DNA is TGTGCCAGCAGACCGCAGGGGTACTCTGGAAACACCATATATTTT.

The chain is built from TRBV18 and TRBJ2-1, with D possibly matching TRBD2 (6 bases). Trimming left V 1 base short and J 14 bases short, with 12 bases between. Germline V CDR1 and CDR2: KGHSH, LQKENI. The CDR3 runs 12 residues. The CDR3 spells CASSPLDGGEFF. The CDR3 DNA is TGTGCCAGCTCACCACTGGACGGGGGTGAGTTCTTC. The full variable domain, completed using reference TRBV18 and TRBJ2-1, is NAGVMQNPRHLVRRRGQEARLRCSPMKGHSHVYWYRQLPEEGLKFMVYLQKENIIDESGMPKERFSAEFPKEGPSILRIQQVVRGDSAAYFCASSPLDGGEFFGPGTRLTVL.

The rearrangement links TRBV11-2 to TRBJ2-7; TRBD2 is a possible D gene (6 bases). The CDR3 totals 13 residues. Germline CDR1 reads SGHAT; CDR2 reads FQNNGV. V was trimmed by 4 bases and J by 3 bases, leaving 10 bases between them. CDR3 DNA: TGTGCCAGCAGCTATCCGACTAGCTACGAGCAGTACTTC. Translation: CASSYPTSYEQYF. Filled out from reference TRBV11-2 and TRBJ2-7, the complete variable domain reads EAGVAQSPRYKIIEKRQSVAFWCNPISGHATLYWYQQILGQGPKLLIQFQNNGVVDDSQLPKDRFSAERLKGVDSTLKIQPAKLEDSAVYLCASSYPTSYEQYFGPGTRLTVT.

The genes are TRBV6-5 and TRBJ1-2; D unclear. CDR3 length: 14 amino acids. Trimming shortened V by 2 bases and J by 5 bases, and 12 bases separated the two germline ends. The V gene's germline CDR1 is MNHEY and CDR2 SVGAGI. The CDR3 bases are TGTGCCAGCAGTTACGATACGCAGAATTATGGCTACACCTTC. It codes for CASSYDTQNYGYTF.

This chain connects TRBV10-1 to TRBJ1-1; D perhaps matches TRBD1 (6 bases). Germline V CDR1 and CDR2: WNHNN, SYGVQD (reference sequence). With 6 bases removed from V and 3 bases from J, the gap between germline ends came to 17 bases. The CDR3 is made up of 15 amino acids. CDR3 sequence: CASSPRGGPYTEAFF. CDR3 nucleotides: TGCGCCAGCAGCCCCCGGGGGGGGCCTTACACTGAAGCTTTCTTT.